Included here is one T cell receptor beta chain sequence, with context. The antigen is not known. The PCR had 60 Vbeta and 13 Jbeta primers. Profiling relied on immunoSEQ multiplex PCR, and the TCRdb table lists in-frame clones only, not all of them. The data hold under 200,000 clones, with over 70% observed a single time. Between the trimmed V and J ends, which lost 0 bases and 0 bases, there was a span of 15 bases. CDR3 length equals 17 residues. The germline CDR1 and CDR2 sequences are MGHRA and YSYEKL. These data belong to a study of cytomegalovirus exposure and HLA in healthy donors. Looking at the study overall: Prior work identified 95 million to 120 million unique TCR beta sequences in about 179 million T cells. Unique TCRs from HLA-typed donors, about 78 million of them, were held in an early data release. Findings and caveats of the study: In a later analysis, CMV-associated beta chains were mostly HLA-associated, it appeared. Based on reports, TCR beta sequences accurately predicted HLA-A and HLA-B alleles for most subjects.

The gene calls are TRBV4-1 and TRBJ2-7; D perhaps matches TRBD2 (5 bases). The sample was PBMCs. The sequence derives from a middle-aged man in good health and CMV-seronegative. The CDR3 nucleotides read TGCGCCAGCAGCCAAGATAGGAGGACTTTAAGCTCCTACGAGCAGTACTTC. It translates to CASSQDRRTLSSYEQYF.